These 32 T cell receptor beta chains came from one sample sequenced in a study of blood T cells in healthy people across ages. Primed by a sample-barcoded 5' primer and a J-beta primer mix, a second PCR proceeded for roughly 7 to 12 cycles. TCRdb processed the 5' RACE reads anew with MiXCR; each CDR3 protein has one entry. The data contain 500,000 to 700,000 distinct CDR3 sequences, approximately 30% of them seen just once; the ten biggest clones take up roughly 14%. Material: blood. The receptors here all came from a woman aged 80 or over in good health.

A word on this clonotype: The junction shows a germline mismatch at one end, possibly a read error. V and J are TRBV6-5 and TRBJ2-2; possible D gene TRBD2, 5 bases. The CDR3 runs 15 residues. Germline V gene data show CDR1 as MNHEY and CDR2 as SVGAGI. This chain's CDR3 is CASSYREFGTGERFF. As DNA, the CDR3 is TGTGCCAGCAGTTACAGGGAATTCGGCACCGGGGAGCGGTTTTTT.

This clonotype was detected ten times or more. This chain links TRBV7-2 with TRBJ2-1; D unclear. Germline CDR1 reads SGHTA; CDR2 reads FQGNSA. Trimming cost V 3 bases and J 0 bases, with 3 bases left between them. CDR3 size: 13 residues. In DNA form, the CDR3 reads TGTGCCAGCAGCTTTTCCTCCTACAATGAGCAGTTCTTC. This encodes CASSFSSYNEQFF.

The chain recombines TRBV29-1 with TRBJ2-1, with 7 bases aligning to TRBD2. V lost 4 bases and J lost 3; bases outside the gene matches: 6. The CDR3 length is 14 residues. Germline-derived CDR1 and CDR2 are SQVTM and ANQGSEA. CDR3 sequence: CSVVRRGSYNEQFF. The CDR3 bases are TGCAGCGTTGTAAGGCGGGGGAGCTACAATGAGCAGTTCTTC.

This clonotype was seen many times. The chain is built from TRBV10-3 and TRBJ2-3; no clear D gene. The V gene's germline CDR1 is ENHRY and CDR2 SYGVKD. The CDR3 runs 14 residues. The V gene lost 3 bases and the J gene lost 1 base, with 8 bases spanning the gap. The CDR3 reads CAISEGFRTDTQYF. In DNA, the CDR3 is TGTGCCATCAGTGAAGGTTTTCGCACAGATACGCAGTATTTT.

This clonotype has ten or more counts. The chain is built from TRBV7-2 and TRBJ2-1, with 9 bases aligning to TRBD1. The J segment lost 4 bases and the V segment lost 5 bases, leaving 3 bases of the junction unmatched. Germline CDR1 reads SGHTA; CDR2 reads FQGNSA. CDR3 length equals 14 residues. The chain's CDR3 is CASSGDRVYNEQFF. The CDR3 DNA reads TGTGCCAGCAGCGGGGACAGGGTGTACAATGAGCAGTTCTTC. Variable domain in full (rest from reference TRBV7-2 and TRBJ2-1): GAGVSQSPSNKVTEKGKDVELRCDPISGHTALYWYRQSLGQGLEFLIYFQGNSAPDKSGLPSDRFSAERTGGSVSTLTIQRTQQEDSAVYLCASSGDRVYNEQFFGPGTRLTVL.

This clonotype was seen many times. This sequence joins TRBV28 and TRBJ1-2; no definite D call. Per the germline V gene, CDR1 is MDHEN and CDR2 is SYDVKM. V lost 6 bases to trimming and J lost 5 bases, with 7 bases between them. There are 11 residues in the CDR3. The CDR3 region is CASRGMYGYTF. CDR3 DNA: TGTGCCAGCAGGGGCATGTATGGCTACACCTTC.

The V call is TRBV7-2, the J call TRBJ2-7, with D perhaps TRBD1 or TRBD2 (5 bases each). Trimming took 6 bases from V and 1 from J, leaving 16 bases between them. Germline V gene data show CDR1 as SGHTA and CDR2 as FQGNSA. CDR3 length equals 15 residues. The CDR3 DNA reads TGTGCCAGCAGAGAGGGCCCTTCAGGGTCCTACGAGCAGTACTTC. As protein: CASREGPSGSYEQYF.

This clonotype was observed many times. The chain has TRBV7-9 and TRBJ1-2; TRBD1 might be the D (5 bases). Trimming removed 4 bases at V and 4 bases at J, with 22 bases between. The V gene's germline CDR1 is SEHNR and CDR2 FQNEAQ (reference sequence). The CDR3 runs to 17 residues. The CDR3 DNA follows: TGTGCCAGCAGCTCCAAGGGACGCCAGGTTTCCTTCTATGGCTACACCTTC. The encoded protein is CASSSKGRQVSFYGYTF.

Concerning this clonotype itself: A single base separates this from a much larger clone, so it may be a read error. The chain links TRBV6-1 to TRBJ2-1; D perhaps matches TRBD1 (8 bases). Trimming took 6 bases from V and 0 from J, leaving 21 bases between them. Germline assignment: CDR1 MNHNS and CDR2 SASEGT. The CDR3 runs to 18 residues. The CDR3: CASRMTSRGPSSYNEQFF. The CDR3 DNA reads as TGTGCCAGCAGGATGACTAGCAGGGGGCCGTCCTCCTACAATGAGCAGTTCTTC.

This clonotype appeared many times. The V call is TRBV5-1, the J call TRBJ2-1; possibly TRBD2 for D (6 bases). Trimming took off 4 bases at V and 1 base at J, with 15 bases between the two ends. The CDR3 has 16 amino acids. In germline, CDR1 is SGHRS, CDR2 YFSETQ. DNA of the CDR3: TGCGCCAGCAGCCGGGGCCGGGGGAGTTCCTACAATGAGCAGTTCTTC. Its translation: CASSRGRGSSYNEQFF.

This chain links TRBV7-9 with TRBJ1-3; D call uncertain. V was clipped by 1 base and J by 9 bases, with 10 bases between them. The germline V gene encodes CDR1 SEHNR and CDR2 FQNEAQ (reference sequence). This CDR3 contains 13 residues. The CDR3 region has the DNA TGTGCCAGCAGCTTAGGTTTCGTGGGCACCATATATTTT. This translates into CASSLGFVGTIYF.

The table lists this clonotype with a few counts. This chain uses TRBV12-3 or TRBV12-4 with TRBJ1-4; possible D gene TRBD1, 5 bases. The CDR3 contains 16 residues. The V and J ends lost 7 bases and 7 bases respectively, with 22 bases between them. The CDR3 nucleotides read TGTGCCAGCACCCATTTTTTAGGTGGGGCTAGTGAAAAACTGTTTTTT. This encodes CASTHFLGGASEKLFF.

Concerning this clonotype: This may arise from a read error, as a much more abundant clone is one base away. The chain is built from TRBV7-9 and TRBJ2-7; D unresolved. CDR3 length: 15 residues. Germline CDR1 reads SEHNR; CDR2 reads FQNEAQ (reference sequence). For the CDR3, the DNA is TGTGCCAGCAACTTAGGCCCGTTGACCTCCTACGAGCAGTACTTC. Translation gives CASNLGPLTSYEQYF.

In its sample, this clonotype was seen many times. The chain has TRBV5-1 and TRBJ2-5; TRBD2 agrees at 10 bases. J lost 5 bases, V lost 4 bases, and 5 bases had no gene match. This CDR3 comprises 14 residues. Germline CDR1 SGHRS, CDR2 YFSETQ. CDR3 sequence: CASSDLGLAETQYF. CDR3 DNA: TGCGCCAGCAGCGACCTGGGACTAGCGGAGACCCAGTACTTC.

This clonotype has just a few counts. The V and J genes are TRBV4-3 and TRBJ1-4; a possible D gene is TRBD1 (6 bases). From germline, CDR1 is LGHNA and CDR2 YSLEER. The CDR3 runs to 16 residues. Trimming pared 4 bases from V and 5 bases from J, leaving 17 bases between. The CDR3 coding sequence is TGCGCCAGCAGCCCTACAGGGCCCTCTGCAAATGAAAAACTGTTTTTT. Its protein is CASSPTGPSANEKLFF.

This chain uses TRBV24-1 with TRBJ2-1; either TRBD1 or TRBD2 may supply D (5 bases each). Trimming stripped 6 bases from V and 6 bases from J, with 14 bases between. The CDR3 loop spans 14 amino acids. Germline V gives CDR1 KGHDR, CDR2 SFDVKD. This CDR3 reads CATSREGPGNEQFF. Written as DNA, the CDR3 is TGTGCCACCAGTCGTGAGGGACCGGGCAATGAGCAGTTCTTC.

This clonotype appeared a few times. A clone one base away is much larger, so this may be a read error. The chain links TRBV29-1 to TRBJ1-1; D uncertain. V was trimmed by 5 bases and J by 4 bases, leaving 14 bases between them. This CDR3 spans 13 amino acids. Germline V gene sequence: CDR1 SQVTM, CDR2 ANQGSEA. The CDR3 nucleotides read TGCAGCGTTTCCCGACTGACTAGCACTGAAGCTTTCTTT. As protein: CSVSRLTSTEAFF.

This clonotype was seen at least ten times. This chain connects TRBV15 to TRBJ2-7; perhaps D is TRBD1 or TRBD2 (5 bases each). The CDR3 loop spans 13 amino acids. The germline V gene encodes CDR1 LNHNV and CDR2 YYDKDF (reference sequence). Between the trimmed V and J ends, which lost 0 bases and 6 bases, there was a span of 9 bases. The CDR3 DNA is TGTGCCACCAGCAGAGACGGGGCCGGCGAGCAGTACTTC. Translation: CATSRDGAGEQYF.

This clonotype appeared many times. The genes are TRBV12-3 or TRBV12-4 and TRBJ2-5; 7 bases agree with TRBD2. The J segment lost 5 bases and the V segment lost 8 bases, leaving 8 bases of the junction unmatched. The CDR3 loop spans 13 amino acids. DNA of the CDR3: TGTGCCAGCGGGCCCCCAGCGGGGGAGACCCAGTACTTC. This translates into CASGPPAGETQYF.

A word on this clonotype: This may be a read error: a much more frequent sequence differs by one nucleotide. The chain has TRBV29-1 and TRBJ2-7, with TRBD1 identical over 12 bases. Trimming took 4 bases from V and 7 from J; bases not matched to a gene: 5. The V gene's germline CDR1 is SQVTM and CDR2 ANQGSEA. The CDR3 spans 13 residues. Here the CDR3 reads CSVGDRGQAEQYF. In DNA form, the CDR3 reads TGCAGCGTTGGGGACAGGGGGCAGGCTGAGCAGTACTTC.

The table lists this clonotype with a few counts. This chain connects TRBV7-8 to TRBJ1-1; D is possibly TRBD1 (5 bases). The CDR3 has 11 residues. The germline gives CDR1 SGHVS, CDR2 FQNEAQ. V gave up 5 bases and J gave up 9 bases, with 10 bases separating them. The CDR3 reads CASSLQEQAFF. The CDR3 DNA is TGTGCCAGCAGCCTACAGGAGCAAGCTTTCTTT.

The V call is TRBV2, the J call TRBJ2-1; D may match TRBD1 or TRBD2 (5 bases each). V lost 7 bases to trimming and J lost 7 bases, with 14 bases between them. The CDR3 totals 13 residues. Germline V CDR1 and CDR2: SNHLY, FYNNEI. CDR3 region: CASNEGRGNEQFF. The CDR3 DNA reads as TGTGCCAGCAACGAGGGGCGCGGGAATGAGCAGTTCTTC.

This clonotype was detected ten times or more. This chain links TRBV27 with TRBJ2-7; D gene unclear. Trimming cost V 0 bases and J 7 bases, with 13 bases left between them. In germline, CDR1 is MNHEY, CDR2 SMNVEV (reference sequence). The CDR3 has 14 residues. CDR3: CASSLSLADLEQYF. CDR3 in DNA: TGTGCCAGCAGTTTATCTCTGGCAGACTTGGAGCAGTACTTC.

Points on this clonotype: Possible read error: a much larger clone is one base away. V is TRBV6-2 or TRBV6-3 and J is TRBJ2-5; no clear D. Matching the DNA end better, TRBJ2-1 makes the J call doubtful. This CDR3 contains 13 residues. Germline V gives CDR1 MNHEY, CDR2 SVGEGT. In DNA form, the CDR3 reads TGTGCCAGCAGACCGGACGCCCAGGAGACCCAGTTCTTC. It codes for CASRPDAQETQFF.

This clonotype was detected only a few times. This chain connects TRBV6-6 to TRBJ2-2; D perhaps matches TRBD1 (5 bases). This CDR3 spans 14 amino acids. Trimming left V 7 bases short and J 7 bases short, with 16 bases between. Looked up from germline, CDR1 is MNHNY and CDR2 is SVGAGI (reference sequence). The CDR3 spells CASKVIPGIGELFF. CDR3 in DNA: TGTGCCAGCAAAGTTATCCCAGGGATCGGGGAGCTGTTTTTT.

This clonotype showed up many times. The DNA for the CDR3 is TGTGCCAGCTCACCACTGGGTGATGAGCAGTTCTTC. It is translated as CASSPLGDEQFF. The chain carries TRBV18 and TRBJ2-1; D unclear. Germline CDR1 KGHSH, CDR2 LQKENI. Trimming took off 1 base at V and 8 bases at J, with 6 bases between the two ends. The CDR3 spans 12 residues.

Details on this clonotype: A read error may be the cause here, since a much bigger clone is one base away. V usage is TRBV15 and J usage is TRBJ1-2; TRBD1 is a possible D gene (5 bases). CDR1 and CDR2 from the germline V gene are LNHNV and YYDKDF (reference sequence). The CDR3 is made up of 15 amino acids. V was trimmed by 0 bases and J by 6 bases, leaving 14 bases between them. CDR3 amino acids: CATSRDTREDHGYTF. The CDR3 bases are TGTGCCACCAGCAGAGATACCAGGGAGGACCATGGCTACACCTTC.

As concerns this clonotype: A read error may account for a junction end that differs from germline. V gene TRBV11-2 combines with J gene TRBJ1-2, with D possibly TRBD1 on 5 matching bases. The germline V gene has CDR1 SGHAT and CDR2 FQNNGV. The CDR3 loop spans 16 amino acids. The CDR3 DNA is TGTGCCTGCAGCCCGCGGCGGGGCGGGGCCAGCTATGGCTACACCTTC. This encodes CACSPRRGGASYGYTF.

This clonotype showed up many times. V gene TRBV7-8 combines with J gene TRBJ2-7; 12 nucleotides align to TRBD1. CDR3 length: 16 amino acids. CDR1 and CDR2 (germline): SGHVS, FQNEAQ. Trimming removed 5 bases from V and 3 bases from J; junction bases left unmatched: 8. The CDR3 protein is CASSGLGDRGLYEQYF. The CDR3, as DNA: TGTGCCAGCAGCGGACTTGGGGACAGGGGGCTCTACGAGCAGTACTTC.

Many counts were recorded for this clonotype. The gene calls are TRBV6-5 and TRBJ1-1, with 7 bases aligning to TRBD1. The germline V gene has CDR1 MNHEY and CDR2 SVGAGI. The CDR3 covers 12 residues. Trimming at V came to 2 bases and at J to 8 bases, leaving 2 bases not matched to a gene. The CDR3 loop is CASSYAGGEAFF. CDR3 nucleotides: TGTGCCAGCAGTTACGCAGGGGGGGAAGCTTTCTTT.

In the case of this clonotype: A read error may be the cause here, since a much bigger clone is one base away. The chain employs TRBV18 and TRBJ1-5; D not certain. CDR1 and CDR2 (germline): KGHSH, LQKENI. V gave up 4 bases and J gave up 4 bases, with 20 bases separating them. The CDR3 loop spans 17 amino acids. Here the CDR3 reads CASSRSSEGGRNQPQHF. As DNA, the CDR3 is TGTGCCAGCTCACGGAGTTCGGAGGGTGGAAGAAATCAGCCCCAGCATTTT.

V usage is TRBV7-8 and J usage is TRBJ2-4, with 8 bases that match TRBD2. The CDR3 contains 14 residues. Germline lookup yields CDR1 SGHVS and CDR2 FQNEAQ. V lost 5 bases, J lost 6 bases, and 6 bases stayed unmatched. The CDR3 sequence is CASSASGGRNIQYF. CDR3 nucleotide sequence: TGTGCCAGCAGCGCCAGCGGGGGACGAAACATTCAGTACTTC.